The next 8 T cell receptor beta chains were all read from a single sample in a study of blood T cell repertoires in COVID-19. TCRdb's copy holds only in-frame clones and misses some; the assay was immunoSEQ multiplex PCR. The data show about 85,000 clones, with around 90% seen just once and 5% to 5.5% held by the top ten. The specimen was peripheral blood. The receptors originated from a man aged 55 to 70 with acute or convalescent COVID-19.

The chain uses TRBV23-1 and TRBJ2-1, with TRBD1 identical over 7 bases. TRBV23-1 has ORF status, its function being uncertain. The J segment lost 7 bases and the V segment lost 4 bases, leaving 16 bases of the junction unmatched. The CDR3 consists of 17 residues. Written as DNA, the CDR3 is TGCGCCAGCAGTCCCCACCCCCTGAAGGACAGGATTAATGAGCAGTTCTTC. It encodes CASSPHPLKDRINEQFF.

The chain combines TRBV15 with TRBJ1-2; D is perhaps TRBD1 (5 bases). CDR3 length: 15 residues. The germline V gene has CDR1 LNHNV and CDR2 YYDKDF (reference sequence). The ends were cut back, 0 bases at V and 3 bases at J, with 11 bases in the middle. The CDR3 here is CATSRDPDSYYGYTF. DNA of the CDR3: TGTGCCACCAGCAGAGATCCAGACAGCTACTATGGCTACACCTTC.

This chain connects TRBV3-1 (or the pseudogene TRBV3-2) to TRBJ2-7, with TRBD2 matching 8 bases. Germline V CDR1 and CDR2: LGHDT, YNNKEL (reference sequence). The junction had 8 bases not matched to a gene; V was cut back by 1 base and J by 0 bases. The CDR3 runs 17 residues. DNA of the CDR3: TGTGCCAGCAGCCAAGCAGATGCGGGGGGAATCTCCTACGAGCAGTACTTC. It encodes CASSQADAGGISYEQYF.

The chain uses TRBV7-9 and TRBJ2-7, with 8 bases identical to TRBD2. Per germline, CDR1 SEHNR and CDR2 FQNEAQ (reference sequence). V shed 0 bases and J 3 bases; nucleotides not matched to a gene: 10. The CDR3 runs 17 residues. CDR3 loop: CASSLALASGSNYEQYF. In DNA, the CDR3 is TGTGCCAGCAGCTTAGCTCTAGCTAGCGGGTCGAACTACGAGCAGTACTTC.

V gene TRBV6-4 combines with J gene TRBJ1-1; D is uncertain. The CDR3 runs 15 residues. Germline CDR1 and CDR2: MRHNA and SNTAGT. V shed 6 bases and J shed 0 bases, with 14 bases lying between them. CDR3 DNA: TGTGCCAGCAGGGGCAAGGTCAGGATGAACACTGAAGCTTTCTTT. Protein sequence: CASRGKVRMNTEAFF.

This clone was seen more than once but under ten times. The CDR3 sequence is CASSPTRFSRTSLSRQETQYF. CDR3 nucleotides: TGTGCCAGCTCACCTACGCGGTTTTCACGAACCAGCCTATCCCGCCAAGAGACCCAGTACTTC. This chain links TRBV18 with TRBJ2-5, with D unresolved. The germline V gene has CDR1 KGHSH and CDR2 LQKENI. Trimming took off 3 bases at V and 1 base at J, with 30 bases between the two ends. The CDR3 is 21 residues long. Drawing the rest from reference TRBV18 and TRBJ2-5, the complete variable domain is NAGVMQNPRHLVRRRGQEARLRCSPMKGHSHVYWYRQLPEEGLKFMVYLQKENIIDESGMPKERFSAEFPKEGPSILRIQQVVRGDSAAYFCASSPTRFSRTSLSRQETQYFGPGTRLLVL.

This chain links TRBV30 with TRBJ2-2, with D tentatively TRBD1 (6 bases). V lost 0 bases, J lost 7 bases, and 9 bases lay in between. CDR3 length: 13 residues. CDR1 is GTSNPN, CDR2 SVGIG, per germline (reference sequence). CDR3 sequence: CAWSVQGNGELFF. DNA for the CDR3: TGTGCCTGGAGTGTTCAGGGGAACGGGGAGCTGTTTTTT.

J is TRBJ2-5 and V is TRBV11-3; D call uncertain. CDR1 is SGHNT, CDR2 YENEEA, per germline. This CDR3 region has 14 residues. Trimming stripped 1 base from V and 2 bases from J, with 8 bases between. CDR3 sequence reads: CASSLVVTQETQYF. CDR3 in DNA: TGTGCCAGCAGCTTAGTTGTTACACAAGAGACCCAGTACTTC.